This T cell receptor beta chain was captured by sequencing in a study of blood T cell repertoires in COVID-19. About the research overall: Some COVID-19 samples were acute and others convalescent; all came from the United States, Italy and Spain. PBMCs, B-cell-depleted T cells, or T cells were the source of the cDNA or gDNA that made up the material.

The CDR3 is 16 amino acids. V was trimmed by 0 bases and J by 2 bases, leaving 14 bases between them. Germline CDR1 reads LGHNA; CDR2 reads YNFKEQ. The authors' processing: Nucleated cell counts were estimated from reference gene primer amplification. Libraries were prepared by immunoSEQ multiplex PCR; TCRdb keeps only in-frame clonotypes and omits some of them. V, J and clone size are those of that table, while D and trimming were read from the DNA. The data show under 70,000 clones, with almost 90% seen just once and around 13% held by the top ten. The sample was peripheral blood. The receptor was derived from a man between 60 and 75 years old with active COVID-19. The chain joins TRBV4-2 to TRBJ2-7; D is unclear. The CDR3, as DNA: TGTGCCAGCAGCCAAGAAATGAAGGCGGTCACCTACGAGCAGTACTTC. As protein: CASSQEMKAVTYEQYF.